The source of this TCR beta chain is a study of control samples from healthy donors and cancer patients. Germline V CDR1 and CDR2: SGHKS, YYEKEE (reference sequence). CDR3 length: 15 amino acids. V dropped 1 base and J dropped 2 bases, with 12 bases sitting between them. Repertoires were generated with immunoSEQ multiplex PCR, while TCRdb's copy carries only in-frame clones and drops some. The sample yields around 42,000 clones, 90% to 95% seen once. This TCR derives from a man in his sixties in good health. The genes are TRBV5-5 and TRBJ1-1; D gene uncertain. Input material: blood. CDR3 protein: CASSLFGNRNTEAFF. In DNA form, the CDR3 reads TGTGCCAGCAGCTTGTTTGGTAACAGAAACACTGAAGCTTTCTTT.